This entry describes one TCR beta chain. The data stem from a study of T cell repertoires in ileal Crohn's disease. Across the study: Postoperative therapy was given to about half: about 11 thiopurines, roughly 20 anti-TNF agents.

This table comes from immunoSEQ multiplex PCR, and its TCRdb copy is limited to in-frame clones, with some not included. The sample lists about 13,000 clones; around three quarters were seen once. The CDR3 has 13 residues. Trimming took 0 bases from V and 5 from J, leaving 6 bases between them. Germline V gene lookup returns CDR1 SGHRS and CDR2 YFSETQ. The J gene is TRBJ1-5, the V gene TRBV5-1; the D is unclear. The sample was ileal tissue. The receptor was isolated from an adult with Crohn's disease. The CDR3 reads CASSLGGDQPQHF. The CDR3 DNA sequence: TGCGCCAGCAGCTTGGGGGGAGATCAGCCCCAGCATTTT.